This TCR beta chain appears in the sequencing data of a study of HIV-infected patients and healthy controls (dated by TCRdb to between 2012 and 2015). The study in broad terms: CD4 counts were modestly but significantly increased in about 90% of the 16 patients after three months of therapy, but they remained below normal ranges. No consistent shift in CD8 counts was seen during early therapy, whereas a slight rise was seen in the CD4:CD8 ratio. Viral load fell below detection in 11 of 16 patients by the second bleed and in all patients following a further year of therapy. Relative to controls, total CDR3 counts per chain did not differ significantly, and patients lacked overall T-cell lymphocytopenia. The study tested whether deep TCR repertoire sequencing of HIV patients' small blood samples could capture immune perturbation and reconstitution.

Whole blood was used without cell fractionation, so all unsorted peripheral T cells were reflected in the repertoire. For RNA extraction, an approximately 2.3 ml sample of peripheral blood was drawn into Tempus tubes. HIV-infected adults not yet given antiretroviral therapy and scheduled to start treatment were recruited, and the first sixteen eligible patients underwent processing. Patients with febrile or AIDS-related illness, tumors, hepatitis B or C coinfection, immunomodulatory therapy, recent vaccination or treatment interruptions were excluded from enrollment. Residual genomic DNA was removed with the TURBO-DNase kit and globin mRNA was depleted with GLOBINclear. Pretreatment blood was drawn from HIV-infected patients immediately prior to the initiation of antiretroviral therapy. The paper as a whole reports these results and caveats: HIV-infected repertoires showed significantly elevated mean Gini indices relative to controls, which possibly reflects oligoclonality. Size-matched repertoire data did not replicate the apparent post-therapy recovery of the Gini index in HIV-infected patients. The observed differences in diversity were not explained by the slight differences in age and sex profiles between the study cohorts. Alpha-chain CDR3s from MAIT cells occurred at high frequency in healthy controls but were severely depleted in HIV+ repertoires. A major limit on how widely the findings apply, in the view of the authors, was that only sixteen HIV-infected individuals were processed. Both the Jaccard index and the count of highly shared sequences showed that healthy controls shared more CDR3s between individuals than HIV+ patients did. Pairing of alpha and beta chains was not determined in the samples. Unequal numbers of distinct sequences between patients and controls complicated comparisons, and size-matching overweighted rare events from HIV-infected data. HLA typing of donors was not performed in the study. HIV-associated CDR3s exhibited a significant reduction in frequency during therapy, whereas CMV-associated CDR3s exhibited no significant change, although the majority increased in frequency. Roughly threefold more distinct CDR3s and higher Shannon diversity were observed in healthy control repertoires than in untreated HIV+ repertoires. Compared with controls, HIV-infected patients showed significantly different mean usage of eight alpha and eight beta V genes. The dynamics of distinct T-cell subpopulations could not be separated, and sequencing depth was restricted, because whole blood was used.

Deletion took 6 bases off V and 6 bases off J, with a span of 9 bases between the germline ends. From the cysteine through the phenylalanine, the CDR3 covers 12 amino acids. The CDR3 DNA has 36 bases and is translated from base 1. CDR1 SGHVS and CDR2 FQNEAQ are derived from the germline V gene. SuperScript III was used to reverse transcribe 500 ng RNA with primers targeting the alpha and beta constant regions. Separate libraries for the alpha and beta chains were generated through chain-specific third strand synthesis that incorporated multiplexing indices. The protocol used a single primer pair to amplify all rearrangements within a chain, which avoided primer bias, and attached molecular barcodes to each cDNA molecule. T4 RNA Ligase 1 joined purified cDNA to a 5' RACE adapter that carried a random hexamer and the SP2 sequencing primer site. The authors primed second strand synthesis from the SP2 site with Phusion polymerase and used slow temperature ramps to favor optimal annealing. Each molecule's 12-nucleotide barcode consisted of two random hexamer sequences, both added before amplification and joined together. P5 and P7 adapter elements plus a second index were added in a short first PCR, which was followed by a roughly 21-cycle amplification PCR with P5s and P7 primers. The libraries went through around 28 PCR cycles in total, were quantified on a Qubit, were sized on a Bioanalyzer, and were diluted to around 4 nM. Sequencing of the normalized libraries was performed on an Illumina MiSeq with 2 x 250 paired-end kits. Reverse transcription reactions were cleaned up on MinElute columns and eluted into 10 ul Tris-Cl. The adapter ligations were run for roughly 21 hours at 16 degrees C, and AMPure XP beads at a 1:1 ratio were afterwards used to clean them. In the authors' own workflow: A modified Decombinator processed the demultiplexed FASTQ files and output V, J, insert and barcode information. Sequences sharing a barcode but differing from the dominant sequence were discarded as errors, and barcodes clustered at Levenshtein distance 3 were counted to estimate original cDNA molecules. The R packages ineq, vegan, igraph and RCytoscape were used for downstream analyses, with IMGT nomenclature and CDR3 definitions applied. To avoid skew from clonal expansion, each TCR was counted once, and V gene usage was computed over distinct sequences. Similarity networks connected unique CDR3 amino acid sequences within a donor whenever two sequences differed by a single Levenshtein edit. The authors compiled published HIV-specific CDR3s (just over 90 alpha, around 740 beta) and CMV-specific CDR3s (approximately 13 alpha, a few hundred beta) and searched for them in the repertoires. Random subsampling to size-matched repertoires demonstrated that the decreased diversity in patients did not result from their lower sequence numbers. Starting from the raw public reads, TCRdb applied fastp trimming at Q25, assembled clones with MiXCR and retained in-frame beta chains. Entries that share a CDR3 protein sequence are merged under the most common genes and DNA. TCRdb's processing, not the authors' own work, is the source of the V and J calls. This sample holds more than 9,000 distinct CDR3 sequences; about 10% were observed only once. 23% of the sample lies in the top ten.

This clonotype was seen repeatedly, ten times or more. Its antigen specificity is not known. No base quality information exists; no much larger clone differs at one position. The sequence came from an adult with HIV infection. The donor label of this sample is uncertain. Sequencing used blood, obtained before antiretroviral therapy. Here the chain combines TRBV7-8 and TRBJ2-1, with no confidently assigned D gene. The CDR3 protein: CASSQKGNEQFF. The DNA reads TGTGCCAGCAGTCAAAAAGGCAATGAGCAGTTCTTC.